This T cell receptor beta chain was documented in a study of CD8 T cells in ankylosing spondylitis. General study results and limits: Disease-associated clones were reportedly significantly overrepresented in matched ankylosing spondylitis synovial fluid. What seemed typical of ankylosing spondylitis blood was a TCR beta motif built from 8 or 9 highly homologous variants.

In germline, CDR1 is MNHEY, CDR2 SMNVEV (reference sequence). Trimming took off 5 bases at V and 1 base at J, with 18 bases between the two ends. The CDR3 totals 16 residues. A few counts support this clonotype. Its cognate antigen is unknown. Via MiXCR, TCRdb re-called the 5' RACE reads, giving one row per CDR3 protein. The data contain under 150,000 distinct CDR3 sequences, roughly an eighth of them seen just once; the ten biggest clones take up 3%. The V call is TRBV27, the J call TRBJ2-7; D is undetermined. This sequence originates from a female donor with ankylosing spondylitis or in good health (not recorded which). Sequenced material: blood, either unsorted or a sorted T cell fraction (not recorded which). The CDR3 DNA reads TGTGCCAGCAGTCCCCTCTACGGTACTCAATCCTACGAGCAGTACTTC. Amino acids: CASSPLYGTQSYEQYF.